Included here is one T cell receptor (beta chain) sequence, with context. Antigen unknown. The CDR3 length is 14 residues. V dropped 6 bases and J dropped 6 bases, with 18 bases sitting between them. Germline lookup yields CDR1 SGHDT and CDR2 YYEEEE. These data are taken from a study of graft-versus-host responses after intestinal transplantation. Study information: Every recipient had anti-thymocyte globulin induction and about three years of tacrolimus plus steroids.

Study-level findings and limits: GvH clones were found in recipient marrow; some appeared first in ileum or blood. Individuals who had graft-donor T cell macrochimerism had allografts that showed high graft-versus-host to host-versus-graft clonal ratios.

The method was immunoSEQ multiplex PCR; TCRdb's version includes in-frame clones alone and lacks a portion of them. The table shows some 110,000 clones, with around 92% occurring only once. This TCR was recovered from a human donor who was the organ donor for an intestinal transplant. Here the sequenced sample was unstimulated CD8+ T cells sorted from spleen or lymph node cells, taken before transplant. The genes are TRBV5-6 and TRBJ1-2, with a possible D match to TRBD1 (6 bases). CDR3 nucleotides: TGTGCCAGCACCCCCTGGGGGGGGGCCCATGGCTACACCTTC. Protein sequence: CASTPWGGAHGYTF.